Below, 21 T cell receptor beta chains from the same sample are listed, as sequenced in a study of CD8+ T cells in alopecia areata. Treatment denoted: oral pan-JAK inhibitor, 5-10 mg twice daily. cDNA reverse transcribed from extracted RNA served as the sequencing template. TCRdb's table, derived via immunoSEQ multiplex PCR, lists solely in-frame clones and lacks some. The table records approximately 210,000 clones, over 55% of them present only once. Sequencing was performed on CD4+ T cells sorted from blood, taken at week 24, from a patient treated with tofacitinib. These receptors were collected from a human donor with alopecia areata.

This sequence joins TRBV15 and TRBJ2-3; D tentatively fits TRBD1 or TRBD2 (6 bases each). Germline CDR1 and CDR2: LNHNV and YYDKDF (reference sequence). Deletions cut 4 bases from V and 3 bases from J, with 17 bases between. The CDR3 length is 16 residues. The CDR3 loop is CATSTTTGGGTDTQYF. The DNA for the CDR3 is TGTGCCACCAGCACCACTACCGGAGGGGGTACAGATACGCAGTATTTT.

The chain has TRBV15 and TRBJ1-1, with D unclear. Germline V lookup: CDR1 LNHNV, CDR2 YYDKDF (reference sequence). V lost 4 bases and J lost 2, with 5 bases in between. The CDR3 covers 12 residues. The CDR3 nucleotides read TGTGCCACCAGCACCGCTAACACTGAAGCTTTCTTT. Its translation is CATSTANTEAFF.

This clone was observed a handful of times. The chain recombines TRBV2 with TRBJ2-2; weak D call: TRBD2 (5 bases). Germline V CDR1 and CDR2: SNHLY, FYNNEI. The CDR3 totals 15 residues. The V and J ends lost 3 bases and 6 bases respectively, with 14 bases between them. CDR3 sequence reads: CASSDFGSLAGELFF. DNA for the CDR3: TGTGCCAGCAGTGATTTTGGGAGCTTGGCCGGGGAGCTGTTTTTT.

The V call is TRBV30, the J call TRBJ2-3, with 9 nucleotides matching TRBD2. Germline V CDR1 and CDR2: GTSNPN, SVGIG (reference sequence). J was trimmed by 4 bases and V by 0 bases; bases with no gene match: 8. This CDR3 is built from 16 residues. CDR3 amino acids: CAWSVGVSGGSDTQYF. The CDR3 region has the DNA TGTGCCTGGAGTGTAGGGGTGAGCGGGGGGTCAGATACGCAGTATTTT.

The chain is built from TRBV5-4 and TRBJ2-1, with 10 bases lining up with TRBD2. The CDR3 sequence is 15 residues long. Germline V gives CDR1 SGHNT, CDR2 YYREEE (reference sequence). V shed 0 bases and J 5 bases; nucleotides not matched to a gene: 2. The CDR3 DNA reads as TGTGCCAGCAGCTTGGTAGCGGGGGGCCACAATGAGCAGTTCTTC. Protein sequence: CASSLVAGGHNEQFF.

This chain links TRBV11-2 with TRBJ2-5, with D possibly being TRBD2 (6 bases). The CDR3 is 15 residues long. V gave up 0 bases and J gave up 5 bases, with 13 bases separating them. Germline CDR1 and CDR2: SGHAT and FQNNGV. DNA of the CDR3: TGTGCCAGCAGCTTAGATCGGGGGAAAGGGGAGACCCAGTACTTC. It yields the protein CASSLDRGKGETQYF. The variable domain in full, completed from reference TRBV11-2 and TRBJ2-5, reads EAGVAQSPRYKIIEKRQSVAFWCNPISGHATLYWYQQILGQGPKLLIQFQNNGVVDDSQLPKDRFSAERLKGVDSTLKIQPAKLEDSAVYLCASSLDRGKGETQYFGPGTRLLVL.

The chain employs TRBV9 and TRBJ2-5; TRBD2 matches at 10 bases. Losses at the gene ends were 0 bases for V and 1 base for J; bases not matched to a gene: 3. CDR3 size: 16 residues. CDR1 SGDLS and CDR2 YYNGEE come from the germline V gene. As DNA, the CDR3 is TGTGCCAGCAGCGTAGATAGCGGGGGGTTCCAAGAGACCCAGTACTTC. It yields the protein CASSVDSGGFQETQYF.

V and J are TRBV5-1 and TRBJ2-3; D call uncertain. V was shortened by 0 bases and J by 4 bases, with 9 bases between the two germline ends. This CDR3 region has 14 residues. Germline V gene lookup returns CDR1 SGHRS and CDR2 YFSETQ. CDR3 nucleotide sequence: TGCGCCAGCAGCTTGGAGCTCCTCGCAGATACGCAGTATTTT. Residues: CASSLELLADTQYF.

The V gene is TRBV15, the J gene TRBJ1-2; D call uncertain. This CDR3 has 13 amino acids. Per the germline V gene, CDR1 is LNHNV and CDR2 is YYDKDF (reference sequence). Trimming cost V 1 base and J 3 bases, with 6 bases left between them. CDR3 in DNA: TGTGCCACCAGCAGAGGGGGTGACTATGGCTACACCTTC. It codes for CATSRGGDYGYTF.

The genes are TRBV5-6 and TRBJ2-5; 8 bases fit TRBD1. Germline CDR1 and CDR2: SGHDT and YYEEEE. CDR3 length: 14 residues. The ends lost 4 bases at V and 0 bases at J; junction bases unmatched: 2. The CDR3 coding sequence is TGTGCCAGCAGCCGGGACAGGCACCAAGAGACCCAGTACTTC. Translated: CASSRDRHQETQYF. The variable domain in full, with the rest retrieved from reference TRBV5-6 and TRBJ2-5, is DAGVTQSPTHLIKTRGQQVTLRCSPKSGHDTVSWYQQALGQGPQFIFQYYEEEERQRGNFPDRFSGHQFPNYSSELNVNALLLGDSALYLCASSRDRHQETQYFGPGTRLLVL.

The genes are TRBV7-2 and TRBJ2-7; TRBD2 matches 9 bases. V dropped 5 bases and J dropped 4; count of bases not matched to a gene: 6. Germline lookup yields CDR1 SGHTA and CDR2 FQGNSA. CDR3 length: 14 amino acids. Written as DNA, the CDR3 is TGTGCCAGCAGCCCCACGGCGGGGGGGTACGAGCAGTACTTC. Translating it yields CASSPTAGGYEQYF.

V gene TRBV5-1 combines with J gene TRBJ2-2, with D possibly being TRBD2 (5 bases). Looked up from germline, CDR1 is SGHRS and CDR2 is YFSETQ. The V and J ends lost 3 bases and 5 bases respectively, with 14 bases between them. The CDR3 extends over 15 amino acids. CDR3 residues: CASSSTTSGTGELFF. DNA of the CDR3: TGCGCCAGCAGCTCCACAACCTCGGGGACCGGGGAGCTGTTTTTT.

This clone came up a few times. The chain links TRBV4-3 to TRBJ2-1; no firm D call. Germline V gives CDR1 LGHNA, CDR2 YSLEER. This CDR3 is built from 17 residues. The V end lost 4 bases, the J end lost 5 bases, and 21 bases lay between the germline ends. CDR3 residues: CASSPTTKPRQHNEQFF. The CDR3 DNA is TGCGCCAGCAGCCCGACAACCAAACCCCGTCAACACAATGAGCAGTTCTTC.

The chain combines TRBV6-1 with TRBJ1-2; D not certain. The germline V gene encodes CDR1 MNHNS and CDR2 SASEGT. The CDR3 has 13 amino acids. V lost 3 bases and J lost 8, with 13 bases in between. The CDR3 bases are TGTGCCAGCAGTGATACCTGGCCGCCGGGCTACACCTTC. It codes for CASSDTWPPGYTF.

The J gene is TRBJ1-6, the V gene TRBV9; tentative D call: TRBD1 (6 bases). Germline V gene lookup returns CDR1 SGDLS and CDR2 YYNGEE. V lost 0 bases to trimming and J lost 7 bases, with 11 bases between them. The CDR3 spans 15 residues. CDR3 protein: CASSVDWTANSPLHF. CDR3 DNA sequence: TGTGCCAGCAGCGTAGACTGGACAGCAAATTCACCCCTCCACTTT.

This chain links TRBV25-1 with TRBJ1-5; D uncertain. V lost 4 bases and J lost 4, with 5 bases in between. The CDR3 has 12 amino acids. Germline assignment: CDR1 MGHDK and CDR2 SYGVNS. The CDR3, as DNA: TGTGCCAGCAGTGGCCTGAATCAGCCCCAGCATTTT. This sequence encodes CASSGLNQPQHF.

The rearrangement links TRBV2 to TRBJ2-1, with 12 bases aligning to TRBD2. Germline V lookup: CDR1 SNHLY, CDR2 FYNNEI. This CDR3 has 19 residues. V dropped 4 bases and J dropped 0; count of bases not matched to a gene: 10. The CDR3 protein is CASSGGTSGLRSSYNEQFF. The DNA for the CDR3 is TGTGCCAGCAGTGGGGGGACTAGCGGGCTCAGGAGCTCCTACAATGAGCAGTTCTTC.

The V and J genes are TRBV29-1 and TRBJ2-3, with 10 bases aligning to TRBD2. With V trimmed by 4 bases and J by 2 bases, 6 bases remained unmatched. Germline V lookup: CDR1 SQVTM, CDR2 ANQGSEA. The CDR3 extends over 15 amino acids. CDR3 bases: TGCAGCGTTGTGAGCGGGGGGGTATACACAGATACGCAGTATTTT. It yields the protein CSVVSGGVYTDTQYF.

The chain employs TRBV18 and TRBJ2-7; D possibly corresponds to TRBD1 (6 bases). The CDR3 totals 13 residues. The V end lost 5 bases, the J end lost 4 bases, and 12 bases lay between the germline ends. CDR1 is KGHSH, CDR2 LQKENI, per germline. In nucleotides, the CDR3 is TGTGCCAGCTCAGTCAGGGGAGAATACGAGCAGTACTTC. This codes for CASSVRGEYEQYF.

This clone was seen ten or more times. The J gene is TRBJ2-7, the V gene TRBV10-1; 9 bases fit TRBD1. J was trimmed by 1 base and V by 2 bases; bases with no gene match: 9. This CDR3 contains 17 residues. Germline CDR1 and CDR2: WNHNN and SYGVQD (reference sequence). CDR3 nucleotide sequence: TGCGCCAGCAGTGAGGTACCCTTGGGACAGGGTTCCTACGAGCAGTACTTC. Residues: CASSEVPLGQGSYEQYF.

This rearrangement joins TRBV30 to TRBJ2-2; D uncertain. CDR3 length: 14 amino acids. V was pared by 8 bases and J by 8 bases, with 21 bases between. CDR1 and CDR2 from the germline V gene are GTSNPN and SVGIG (reference sequence). The CDR3 is CATPAGRSAGELFF. The CDR3 DNA reads TGTGCCACCCCTGCCGGACGGAGCGCAGGGGAGCTGTTTTTT.